These 26 T cell receptor beta chains originate from one sample sequenced in a study of CD8 T cells in ankylosing spondylitis. These receptors lack a known antigen. MiXCR, run by TCRdb on the 5' RACE reads, gives a single entry per CDR3 protein. The table has fewer than 250,000 distinct CDR3 sequences, around 16% seen once; the top ten hold 40% to 50%. The study's findings and limits: A TCR beta motif of several highly homologous variants appeared characteristic of ankylosing spondylitis blood.

Sequencing was carried out using blood, either unsorted or a sorted T cell fraction (not recorded which). These TCRs come from a male donor with ankylosing spondylitis.

Many counts were recorded for this clonotype. The chain has TRBV11-2 and TRBJ2-1, with D possibly being TRBD1 or TRBD2 (5 bases each). The V end lost 11 bases, the J end lost 4 bases, and 9 bases lay between the germline ends. From germline, CDR1 is SGHAT and CDR2 FQNNGV. This CDR3 spans 11 amino acids. This chain's CDR3 is CAEGLYNEQFF. The CDR3 nucleotides are TGTGCCGAGGGGCTTTACAATGAGCAGTTCTTC.

This clonotype was seen a few times. The genes are TRBV6-1 and TRBJ2-3, with TRBD2 matching over 7 bases. Germline V lookup: CDR1 MNHNS, CDR2 SASEGT. V was pared by 6 bases and J by 1 base, with 7 bases of the junction left unmatched. CDR3 length: 15 residues. In DNA form, the CDR3 reads TGTGCCAGCAGCTCCCCTCTAGCGGGCACAGATACGCAGTATTTT. Translating gives CASSSPLAGTDTQYF.

This clonotype was observed a handful of times. V and J are TRBV5-1 and TRBJ2-1; the match to TRBD2 covers 10 bases. The J segment lost 0 bases and the V segment lost 0 bases, leaving 6 bases of the junction unmatched. Germline CDR1 and CDR2: SGHRS and YFSETQ. This CDR3 is 18 amino acids long. The CDR3 DNA sequence: TGCGCCAGCAGCTTGGCCACTAGCGGGGAAAGCTCCTACAATGAGCAGTTCTTC. It encodes CASSLATSGESSYNEQFF.

V and J are TRBV9 and TRBJ2-5; 14 bases align to TRBD2. Germline loops: CDR1 SGDLS, CDR2 YYNGEE. The CDR3 loop spans 19 amino acids. Unmatched junction bases numbered 8, after V lost 0 bases and J lost 1 base. The CDR3 sequence is CASSVEGLAGGSFQETQYF. Here the CDR3 DNA reads TGTGCCAGCAGCGTAGAAGGACTAGCGGGGGGAAGCTTCCAAGAGACCCAGTACTTC.

The chain recombines TRBV19 with TRBJ1-1, with no clear D. Germline V gene sequence: CDR1 LNHDA, CDR2 SQIVND (reference sequence). The V end was cut by 0 bases, the J end by 1 base, with 12 bases between. The length of the CDR3 is 16 residues. CDR3 nucleotide sequence: TGTGCCAGTAGTATAGAGGGCGGCAGGCAGAACACTGAAGCTTTCTTT. It translates to CASSIEGGRQNTEAFF. Full variable domain (missing parts from reference TRBV19 and TRBJ1-1): DGGITQSPKYLFRKEGQNVTLSCEQNLNHDAMYWYRQDPGQGLRLIYYSQIVNDFQKGDIAEGYSVSREKKESFPLTVTSAQKNPTAFYLCASSIEGGRQNTEAFFGQGTRLTVV.

The genes are TRBV7-9 and TRBJ2-5, with TRBD2 identical over 9 bases. J was trimmed by 7 bases and V by 5 bases; bases with no gene match: 8. CDR1 is SEHNR and CDR2 is FQNEAQ in the germline V gene (reference sequence). The CDR3 covers 14 residues. The CDR3 reads CASSPPGSGRTQYF. The CDR3 DNA reads as TGTGCCAGCAGCCCCCCGGGTAGCGGGAGGACCCAGTACTTC.

This clonotype was seen a few times. The CDR3 region is CASSHNRGGGQPQHF. CDR3 bases: TGCGCCAGCAGCCATAACAGGGGTGGGGGTCAGCCCCAGCATTTT. The chain recombines TRBV4-3 with TRBJ1-5, with TRBD1 identical over 7 bases. With 3 bases clipped from V and 6 bases from J, the junction kept 8 bases outside the gene matches. The CDR3 is 15 residues long. CDR1 LGHNA and CDR2 YSLEER come from the germline V gene.

In this sample, this clonotype turned up many times. This chain links TRBV12-3 or TRBV12-4 with TRBJ2-7, with 8 bases lining up with TRBD2. The CDR3 runs 13 residues. V was clipped by 8 bases and J by 0 bases; unmatched bases: 3. CDR3 bases: TGTGCCAGCCGGGGGGGGGCCTCCTACGAGCAGTACTTC. It encodes CASRGGASYEQYF.

This clonotype occurred many times. The J gene is TRBJ2-7, the V gene TRBV20-1, with 8 bases that match TRBD2. J gave up 3 bases and V 1 base, and 8 bases lay outside the gene matches. CDR1 and CDR2 from the germline V gene are DFQATT and SNEGSKA (reference sequence). The CDR3 consists of 15 residues. The CDR3 spells CSARAKAGGLYEQYF. In nucleotides, the CDR3 is TGCAGTGCTAGAGCAAAGGCGGGAGGACTCTACGAGCAGTACTTC.

V and J are TRBV6-1 and TRBJ2-3; D is ambiguous. This CDR3 comprises 13 residues. CDR1 and CDR2 from the germline V gene are MNHNS and SASEGT. V shed 6 bases and J shed 0 bases, with 7 bases lying between them. CDR3 nucleotides: TGTGCCAGCAGAGTAGAAAGCACAGATACGCAGTATTTT. Translation gives CASRVESTDTQYF.

Only a few counts were recorded for this clonotype. This chain links TRBV12-3 or TRBV12-4 with TRBJ1-4; 9 bases are shared with TRBD1. J lost 4 bases, V lost 4 bases, and 4 bases had no gene match. The CDR3 is 15 residues long. The CDR3 loop reads CASSSGDRDNEKLFF. CDR3 bases: TGTGCCAGCAGTTCAGGGGACAGGGATAATGAAAAACTGTTTTTT.

This clonotype was observed many times. V and J are TRBV27 and TRBJ2-2, with D possibly matching TRBD1 (6 bases). Germline V gene sequence: CDR1 MNHEY, CDR2 SMNVEV (reference sequence). CDR3 length: 14 amino acids. V dropped 5 bases and J dropped 3 bases, with 10 bases sitting between them. The CDR3 nucleotides are TGTGCCAGCAGTATCCACAGGGACACCGGGGAGCTGTTTTTT. It codes for CASSIHRDTGELFF.

This clonotype was picked up a small number of times. The chain couples TRBV6-2 or TRBV6-3 to TRBJ2-3; TRBD1 agrees at 8 bases. J was trimmed by 4 bases and V by 6 bases; bases with no gene match: 12. There are 16 residues in the CDR3. From germline, CDR1 is MNHEY and CDR2 SVGEGT. In nucleotides, the CDR3 is TGTGCCAGCAGCCTACTTTTGGACAGGGAGCCAGATACGCAGTATTTT. Its translation is CASSLLLDREPDTQYF.

This clonotype was counted a few times. The V gene is TRBV9, the J gene TRBJ2-1; tentatively, D is TRBD1 or TRBD2 (5 bases each). CDR1 is SGDLS and CDR2 is YYNGEE in the germline V gene. Trimming left V 4 bases short and J 5 bases short, with 22 bases between. This CDR3 has 17 residues. This CDR3 is CASSPQFTHLGDNEQFF. The DNA of the CDR3 is TGTGCCAGCAGCCCCCAGTTTACTCATCTGGGGGACAATGAGCAGTTCTTC.

Here the CDR3 DNA reads TGTGCCAGCTCACCAGAGAGGGTCGGCTCCGAAAAACTGTTTTTT. Translation gives CASSPERVGSEKLFF. The chain joins TRBV18 to TRBJ1-4; unclear D gene. Looked up from germline, CDR1 is KGHSH and CDR2 is LQKENI. The length of the CDR3 is 15 residues. The V end was cut by 2 bases, the J end by 8 bases, with 15 bases between.

The chain recombines TRBV5-4 with TRBJ1-1; 9 bases match TRBD1. The junction had 6 bases not matched to a gene; V was cut back by 2 bases and J by 4 bases. CDR1 SGHNT and CDR2 YYREEE come from the germline V gene (reference sequence). This CDR3 region has 15 residues. The CDR3 sequence: CASSFWTGVGTEAFF. The CDR3 coding sequence is TGTGCCAGCAGCTTCTGGACAGGGGTTGGCACTGAAGCTTTCTTT.

The chain links TRBV29-1 to TRBJ1-3, with TRBD1 matching over 11 bases. V lost 4 bases and J lost 4; bases outside the gene matches: 6. This CDR3 is built from 15 residues. Looked up from germline, CDR1 is SQVTM and CDR2 is ANQGSEA. CDR3 DNA sequence: TGCAGCGTTGCCGGACAGGGGGCTGCGGGAAACACCATATATTTT. The encoded protein is CSVAGQGAAGNTIYF.

The chain recombines TRBV28 with TRBJ2-5; D gene ambiguous. Germline CDR1 and CDR2: MDHEN and SYDVKM. Trimming cost V 2 bases and J 2 bases, with 15 bases left between them. The CDR3 sequence is 16 residues long. The CDR3 bases are TGTGCCAGCAGTTTAATAGGGTCTAACCTTCAAGAGACCCAGTACTTC. It translates to CASSLIGSNLQETQYF. Full variable domain (missing parts from reference TRBV28 and TRBJ2-5): DVKVTQSSRYLVKRTGEKVFLECVQDMDHENMFWYRQDPGLGLRLIYFSYDVKMKEKGDIPEGYSVSREKKERFSLILESASTNQTSMYLCASSLIGSNLQETQYFGPGTRLLVL.

This clonotype was found a few times. CDR3 bases: TGTGCCAGCAGCTTGGAGGTCAGACTTGGGGTCGCAGATACGCAGTATTTT. Residues: CASSLEVRLGVADTQYF. The chain carries TRBV5-5 and TRBJ2-3; D remains ambiguous. The CDR3 runs 17 residues. V gave up 0 bases and J gave up 4 bases, with 18 bases separating them. The germline CDR1 and CDR2 sequences are SGHKS and YYEKEE (reference sequence).

The chain uses TRBV9 and TRBJ2-5, with TRBD1 matching 7 bases. After removal of 3 bases from V and 5 bases from J, the junction contained 10 bases not matched to a gene. The germline gives CDR1 SGDLS, CDR2 YYNGEE. CDR3 length: 15 amino acids. This CDR3 reads CASSEGDSKGETQYF. The CDR3 coding sequence is TGTGCCAGCAGCGAGGGGGACAGCAAGGGCGAGACCCAGTACTTC.

This clonotype was counted a few times. This chain links TRBV2 with TRBJ1-1; TRBD1 is a possible D gene (6 bases). The germline gives CDR1 SNHLY, CDR2 FYNNEI. The germline V and J ends were trimmed by 6 bases and 0 bases, with 20 bases remaining between them. CDR3 length: 17 residues. The CDR3 bases are TGTGCCAGCAGCCAGGGGCCCCCCACCCGGATGAACACTGAAGCTTTCTTT. Its translation is CASSQGPPTRMNTEAFF.

The genes are TRBV2 and TRBJ1-3; no clear D gene. Germline CDR1 and CDR2: SNHLY and FYNNEI. The CDR3 runs to 18 residues. Trimming shortened V by 0 bases and J by 0 bases, and 15 bases separated the two germline ends. The CDR3 nucleotides read TGTGCCAGCAGTGAAGCGGAAGACGCCCCGTTCTCTGGAAACACCATATATTTT. Translating gives CASSEAEDAPFSGNTIYF.

This chain links TRBV27 with TRBJ2-7, with 7 bases matching TRBD1. Germline V gene sequence: CDR1 MNHEY, CDR2 SMNVEV (reference sequence). The V and J ends lost 4 bases and 6 bases, in that order; junction bases with no gene match: 6. There are 13 residues in the CDR3. CDR3 DNA: TGTGCCAGCAGTTCCCCCACAGGGGTCGAGCAGTACTTC. As protein: CASSSPTGVEQYF.

There are a few counts of this clonotype. This chain connects TRBV7-6 to TRBJ2-5; 7 bases line up with TRBD2. The germline gives CDR1 SGHVS, CDR2 FNYEAQ. CDR3 size: 15 residues. The junction had 6 bases not matched to a gene; V was cut back by 4 bases and J by 1 base. CDR3 nucleotide sequence: TGTGCCAGCAGCTACCGACTAGCAACCCAAGAGACCCAGTACTTC. Amino acids: CASSYRLATQETQYF. Complete variable domain (other parts from reference TRBV7-6 and TRBJ2-5): GAGVSQSPRYKVTKRGQDVALRCDPISGHVSLYWYRQALGQGPEFLTYFNYEAQQDKSGLPNDRFSAERPEGSISTLTIQRTEQRDSAMYRCASSYRLATQETQYFGPGTRLLVL.

The chain couples TRBV29-1 to TRBJ1-2, with D maybe TRBD1 (5 bases). Germline CDR1 SQVTM, CDR2 ANQGSEA. The CDR3 loop spans 12 amino acids. With 6 bases removed from V and 3 bases from J, the gap between germline ends came to 11 bases. CDR3 region: CSVIGADYGYTF. CDR3 bases: TGCAGCGTCATTGGGGCTGACTATGGCTACACCTTC.

V and J are TRBV11-2 and TRBJ2-2; unclear D gene. Germline assignment: CDR1 SGHAT and CDR2 FQNNGV. Trimming removed 2 bases at V and 3 bases at J, with 7 bases between. The CDR3 extends over 14 amino acids. The CDR3 DNA follows: TGTGCCAGCAGCTTATGGCTTGACACCGGGGAGCTGTTTTTT. This translates into CASSLWLDTGELFF.